Listed below are T cell receptor beta chains from one sample, sequenced in a study of Graves' ophthalmopathy and Graves' hyperthyroidism. TCRdb reprocessed the multiplex PCR reads via MiXCR and lists one record per CDR3 protein. The data contain 450,000 or so distinct CDR3 sequences, approximately 15% of them seen just once; the ten biggest clones take up about 10%. Material: blood. The source is a woman aged 25-40 years with Graves' ophthalmopathy. Each CDR3 is given with its conserved first and last residue. Each record gives: V gene, J gene, D gene, clone size, CDR3 DNA, CDR3 protein. The D gene is left open where the match is weak. Not all rows give a size; the values are once, few, many and, for expanded clones, a class.

TRBV19,TRBJ1-6,NA,few,TGTGCCAGTAGTATAGGGGCCGTGGGTTCACCCCTCCACTTT,CASSIGAVGSPLHF
TRBV7-3,TRBJ1-5,TRBD1,many,TGTGCCAGCAGCCCCGGGACAGGGGCCGGTCAGCCCCAGCATTTT,CASSPGTGAGQPQHF
TRBV20-1,TRBJ2-7,NA,many,TGCAGTGCTAGGGAGGGGGTCTACGAGCAGTACTTC,CSAREGVYEQYF
TRBV5-1,TRBJ1-1,NA,many,TGCGCCAGCAGCTCGTTCCCTCTCGCTTCGGAGGGAACTGAAGCTTTCTTT,CASSSFPLASEGTEAFF
TRBV5-1,TRBJ1-2,NA,many,TGCGCCAGCAGCTTCTACAGGGATCCAGGGGGCTACACCTTC,CASSFYRDPGGYTF
TRBV28,TRBJ1-6,TRBD1,many,TGTGCCAGCAGCCCCTGGACAGGGTTTGAGAATTCACCCCTCCACTTT,CASSPWTGFENSPLHF
TRBV18,TRBJ2-7,TRBD1,many,TGTGCCAGCTCACCGACCTGGACAGGGGACTACGAGCAGTACTTC,CASSPTWTGDYEQYF
TRBV20-1,TRBJ2-5,TRBD2,many,TGCAGTGCTACCCGACTAGCTCGCGGAGAGACCCAGTACTTC,CSATRLARGETQYF
TRBV24-1,TRBJ1-5,NA,many,TGTGCCACCAGTGATTCGGGTCCGTCCGTTAAAGGTCAGCCCCAGCATTTT,CATSDSGPSVKGQPQHF
TRBV28,TRBJ2-5,TRBD2,once,TGTGCCAGCAGTTTAACTAGCGGGGGCCTACAAGAGACCCAGTACTTC,CASSLTSGGLQETQYF
TRBV9,TRBJ2-5,TRBD2,NA,TGTGCCAGCAGCGTTACAGCGGGGGGGCCCTTCGAGACCCAGTACTTC,CASSVTAGGPFETQYF
TRBV18,TRBJ2-7,NA,few,TGTGCCAGCTCACCACCGAAACGGTTCTTCTCCTACGAGCAGTACTTC,CASSPPKRFFSYEQYF
TRBV28,TRBJ2-5,NA,few,TGTGCCAGCAGTTTTCTTAAGGAGATCCAAGAGACCCAGTACTTC,CASSFLKEIQETQYF
TRBV6-1,TRBJ1-5,TRBD1,many,TGTGCCAGCAGTGCAAACCGGGACAGGGGGTTTGGAGCCCAGCATTTT,CASSANRDRGFGAQHF
TRBV15,TRBJ2-7,NA,many,TGTGCCACCAGGGATGACCAGAACCACGAGCAGTACTTC,CATRDDQNHEQYF
TRBV6-2/TRBV6-3,TRBJ1-1,NA,once,TGTGCCAGCAGTTACTGGGGTATGAACACTGAAGCTTTCTTT,CASSYWGMNTEAFF
TRBV9,TRBJ2-7,NA,many,TGTGCCAGCAGCACCAACCAGGGCTACGAGCAGTACTTC,CASSTNQGYEQYF
TRBV6-5,TRBJ2-5,TRBD2,many,TGTGCCAGCTCCCGGGGGGGGAGGGCGCGGGAGACCCAGTACTTC,CASSRGGRARETQYF
TRBV11-2,TRBJ2-7,NA,many,TGTGCCAGCAGACCCGGACGGCAGGAGCAGTACTTC,CASRPGRQEQYF
TRBV6-2/TRBV6-3,TRBJ1-6,NA,many,TGTGCCAGCAGCCGCGATTGGGGGATTAGTTCACCCCTCCACTTT,CASSRDWGISSPLHF
TRBV5-6,TRBJ2-5,NA,many,TGTGCCAGCAGCTTGGTGCAGTACCAAGAGACCCAGTACTTC,CASSLVQYQETQYF
TRBV6-2/TRBV6-3,TRBJ1-6,TRBD1,few,TGTGCCATTCACAGGGGATACCCTTTCGGTTCACCCCTCCACTTT,CAIHRGYPFGSPLHF
TRBV11-2,TRBJ2-2,NA,few,TGTGCCAGCAGGATTACTGGGGTTCCTGGCGGGGAGCTGTTTTTT,CASRITGVPGGELFF
TRBV6-1,TRBJ1-5,NA,many,TGTGCCAGCAGTGGACGGGCGCGAGGCAATCAGCCCCAGCATTTT,CASSGRARGNQPQHF
TRBV20-1,TRBJ2-2,NA,NA,TGCAGTGCTAGAGCAGGGGGAGGCACCGGGGAGCTGTTTTTT,CSARAGGGTGELFF
TRBV6-5,TRBJ1-1,NA,many,TGTGCCAGCAGTTACCCGCAGGGACTGAACACTGAAGCTTTCTTT,CASSYPQGLNTEAFF
TRBV11-3,TRBJ2-7,NA,many,TGTGCCAGCAGCCATAACAGGGTCAGGTACGAGCAGTACTTC,CASSHNRVRYEQYF
TRBV10-3,TRBJ1-2,TRBD1,many,TGTGCCATCAGTGCAGACAGGGGCTATGGCTACACCTTC,CAISADRGYGYTF
TRBV4-1,TRBJ2-7,TRBD2,many,TGCGCCAGCAGCCAAGTGATGACTAGCGTCTACGAGCAGTACTTC,CASSQVMTSVYEQYF
TRBV9,TRBJ2-5,TRBD2,many,TGTGCCAGCAGCGAGGGACTATTAGCTGAGACCCAGTACTTC,CASSEGLLAETQYF
TRBV11-2,TRBJ1-2,NA,many,TGTGCCAGCAGCCTTAGGACTGGGTTTTCAGGGAGGTCCTATGGCTACACCTTC,CASSLRTGFSGRSYGYTF
TRBV12-3/TRBV12-4,TRBJ2-5,TRBD1,many,TGTGCCAGCAGGTGGCAGGGGGCCTCGGGTGGGACCCAGTACTTC,CASRWQGASGGTQYF
TRBV29-1,TRBJ2-5,NA,few,TGCAGCGTTGGGGGGACGGGGCTCCAAGAGACCCAGTACTTC,CSVGGTGLQETQYF
TRBV28,TRBJ2-7,NA,many,TGTGCCAGCAGCCCCCGGGAGCGATACGAGCAGTACTTC,CASSPRERYEQYF
TRBV6-2/TRBV6-3,TRBJ1-1,TRBD1,many,TGTGCCAGCAGTTCACGGGACAGGGATCCGGCTTTCTTT,CASSSRDRDPAFF
TRBV5-1,TRBJ2-5,NA,few,TGCGCCAGCAGCTTGTCTCTAGAAGAGACCCAGTACTTC,CASSLSLEETQYF
TRBV7-2,TRBJ2-5,TRBD1,NA,TGTGCCAGCAGCTTGGATACAGGGGGCCAAGAGACCAAGTACTTC,CASSLDTGGQETKYF
TRBV3-1,TRBJ2-7,NA,many,TGTGCCAGCAGCCTCAGATACGGGGACGAGCAGTACTTC,CASSLRYGDEQYF
TRBV7-3,TRBJ2-7,NA,few,TGTGCCAGCAGCTCCCACGGCGGGGCCTACGAGCAGTACTTC,CASSSHGGAYEQYF
TRBV6-1,TRBJ1-1,NA,many,TGTGCCAGCAGTCAGCGACGGAACACTGAAGCTTTCTTT,CASSQRRNTEAFF
TRBV2,TRBJ1-1,TRBD1,many,TGTGCCAGCAACTGGGACAGGGGGATGGAGGGCACTGAAGCTTTCTTT,CASNWDRGMEGTEAFF
TRBV12-3/TRBV12-4,TRBJ1-1,NA,many,TGTGCCAGCAGTTTGAGGCGGGTCACTGAAGCTTTCTTT,CASSLRRVTEAFF
TRBV10-3,TRBJ2-2,NA,many,TGTGCCATCAGGCCAGGGACGTACGCGAACACCGGGGAGCTGTTTTTT,CAIRPGTYANTGELFF
TRBV30,TRBJ1-1,NA,NA,TGTGCCTGGAGTGATCCTCGTCCGGATGCTTTCTTT,CAWSDPRPDAFF
TRBV2,TRBJ1-1,TRBD1,many,TGTGCCAGCAGAGGAGACAGGGAACACGCTTTCTTT,CASRGDREHAFF
TRBV28,TRBJ1-2,NA,many,TGTGCCAGCACTGATGTCATTCCGCTTGACTATGGCTACACCTTC,CASTDVIPLDYGYTF
TRBV27,TRBJ2-2,NA,many,TGTGCCACCGGCGGATACGGGGAGCTGTTTTTT,CATGGYGELFF
TRBV28,TRBJ1-2,NA,many,TGTGCCAGCAGGGACCGGGGGGCCTATGGCTACACCTTC,CASRDRGAYGYTF